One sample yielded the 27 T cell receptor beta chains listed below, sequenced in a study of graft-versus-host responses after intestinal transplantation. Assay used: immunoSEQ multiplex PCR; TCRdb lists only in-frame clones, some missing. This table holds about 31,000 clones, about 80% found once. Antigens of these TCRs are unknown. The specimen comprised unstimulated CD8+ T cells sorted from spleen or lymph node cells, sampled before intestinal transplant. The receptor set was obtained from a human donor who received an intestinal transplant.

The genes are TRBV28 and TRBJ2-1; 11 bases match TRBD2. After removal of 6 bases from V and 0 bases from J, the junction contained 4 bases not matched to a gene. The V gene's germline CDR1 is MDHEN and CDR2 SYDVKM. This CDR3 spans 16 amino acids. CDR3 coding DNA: TGTGCCAGCAGGGCCGGACTAGCGGGCTCCTACAATGAGCAGTTCTTC. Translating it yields CASRAGLAGSYNEQFF.

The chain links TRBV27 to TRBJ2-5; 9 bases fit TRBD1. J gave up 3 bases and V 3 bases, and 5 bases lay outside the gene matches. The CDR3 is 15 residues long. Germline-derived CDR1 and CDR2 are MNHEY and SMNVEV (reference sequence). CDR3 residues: CASSLGTGLEETQYF. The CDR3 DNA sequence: TGTGCCAGCAGTTTGGGGACAGGGTTGGAAGAGACCCAGTACTTC.

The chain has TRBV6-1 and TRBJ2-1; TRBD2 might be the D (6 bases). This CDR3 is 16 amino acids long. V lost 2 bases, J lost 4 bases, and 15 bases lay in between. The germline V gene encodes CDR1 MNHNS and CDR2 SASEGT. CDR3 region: CASSEKRVMGYNEQFF. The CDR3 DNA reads TGTGCCAGCAGTGAAAAGCGGGTAATGGGTTACAATGAGCAGTTCTTC.

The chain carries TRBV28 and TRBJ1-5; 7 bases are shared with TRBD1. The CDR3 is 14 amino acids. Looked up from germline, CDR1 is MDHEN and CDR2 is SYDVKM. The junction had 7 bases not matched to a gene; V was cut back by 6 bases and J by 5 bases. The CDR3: CASSLITGDQPQHF. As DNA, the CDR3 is TGTGCCAGCAGCCTAATAACAGGGGATCAGCCCCAGCATTTT.

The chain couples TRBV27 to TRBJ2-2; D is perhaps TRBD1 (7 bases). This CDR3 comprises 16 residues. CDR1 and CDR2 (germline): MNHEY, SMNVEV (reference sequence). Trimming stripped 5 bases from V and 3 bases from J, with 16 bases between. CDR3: CASSPRTGEDTGELFF. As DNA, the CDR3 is TGTGCCAGCAGTCCCCGTACAGGGGAGGACACCGGGGAGCTGTTTTTT.

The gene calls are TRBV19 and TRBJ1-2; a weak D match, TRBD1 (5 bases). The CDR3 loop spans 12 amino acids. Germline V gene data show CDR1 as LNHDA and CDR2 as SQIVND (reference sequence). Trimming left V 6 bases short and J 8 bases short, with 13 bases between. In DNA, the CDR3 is TGTGCCAGTAGAGGGGCTCATGAAGGCTACACCTTC. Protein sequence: CASRGAHEGYTF.

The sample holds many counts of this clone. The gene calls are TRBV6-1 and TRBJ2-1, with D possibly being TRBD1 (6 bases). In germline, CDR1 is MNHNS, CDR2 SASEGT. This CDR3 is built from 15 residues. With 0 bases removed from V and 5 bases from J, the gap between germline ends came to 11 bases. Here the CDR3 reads CASSEATGTNNEQFF. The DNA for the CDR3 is TGTGCCAGCAGTGAAGCTACAGGGACAAACAATGAGCAGTTCTTC.

CDR3 region: CSVLLAFQVGEQFF. In DNA, the CDR3 is TGCAGCGTCCTACTAGCGTTTCAGGTCGGTGAGCAGTTCTTC. V is TRBV29-1 and J is TRBJ2-1; 7 bases are a match to TRBD2. Unmatched junction bases numbered 14, after V lost 6 bases and J lost 9 bases. Germline V gene data show CDR1 as SQVTM and CDR2 as ANQGSEA. The CDR3 consists of 14 residues.

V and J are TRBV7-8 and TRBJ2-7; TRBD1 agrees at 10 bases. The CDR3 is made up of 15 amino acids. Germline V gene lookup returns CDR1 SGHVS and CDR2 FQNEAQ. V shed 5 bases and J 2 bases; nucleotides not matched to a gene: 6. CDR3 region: CASSLRDRGTYEQYF. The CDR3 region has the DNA TGTGCCAGCAGCCTCCGGGACAGGGGAACCTACGAGCAGTACTTC.

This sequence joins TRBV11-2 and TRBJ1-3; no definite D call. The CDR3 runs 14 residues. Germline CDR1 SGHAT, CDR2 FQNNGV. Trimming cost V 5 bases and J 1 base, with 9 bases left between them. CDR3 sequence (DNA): TGTGCCAGCAGCCCAAGGAGGTCTGGAAACACCATATATTTT. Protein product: CASSPRRSGNTIYF.

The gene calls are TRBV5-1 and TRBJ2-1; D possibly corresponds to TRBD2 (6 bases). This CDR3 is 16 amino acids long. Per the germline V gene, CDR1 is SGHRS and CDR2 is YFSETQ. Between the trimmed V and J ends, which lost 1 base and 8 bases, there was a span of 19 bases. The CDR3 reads CASSLITPGVLYEQFF. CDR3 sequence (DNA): TGCGCCAGCAGCTTGATCACTCCGGGAGTTTTGTATGAGCAGTTCTTC.

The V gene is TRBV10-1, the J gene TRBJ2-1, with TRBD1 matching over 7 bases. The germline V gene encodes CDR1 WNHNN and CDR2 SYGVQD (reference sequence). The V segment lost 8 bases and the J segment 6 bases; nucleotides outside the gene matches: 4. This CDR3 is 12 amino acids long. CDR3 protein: CASGPGGNEQFF. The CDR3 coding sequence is TGCGCCAGCGGCCCAGGGGGCAATGAGCAGTTCTTC.

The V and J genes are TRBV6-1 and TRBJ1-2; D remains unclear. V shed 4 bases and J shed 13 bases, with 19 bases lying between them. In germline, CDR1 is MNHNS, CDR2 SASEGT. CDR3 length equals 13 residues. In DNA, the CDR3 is TGTGCCAGCAGTGTTGGGGAGATTGGGGAAAGCACCTTC. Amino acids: CASSVGEIGESTF.

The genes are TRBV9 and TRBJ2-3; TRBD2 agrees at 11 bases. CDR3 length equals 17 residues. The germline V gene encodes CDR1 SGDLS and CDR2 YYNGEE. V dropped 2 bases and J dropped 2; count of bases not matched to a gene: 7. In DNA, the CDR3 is TGTGCCAGCAGCGTTCCTCTAGCGGGGGGAGCCACAGATACGCAGTATTTT. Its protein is CASSVPLAGGATDTQYF.

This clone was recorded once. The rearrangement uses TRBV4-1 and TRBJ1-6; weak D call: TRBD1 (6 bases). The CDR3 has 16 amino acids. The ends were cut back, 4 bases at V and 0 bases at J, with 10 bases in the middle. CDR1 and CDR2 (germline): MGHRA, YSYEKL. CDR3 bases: TGCGCCAGCAGCCGAGAGACAGGCTCCTATAATTCACCCCTCCACTTT. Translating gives CASSRETGSYNSPLHF.

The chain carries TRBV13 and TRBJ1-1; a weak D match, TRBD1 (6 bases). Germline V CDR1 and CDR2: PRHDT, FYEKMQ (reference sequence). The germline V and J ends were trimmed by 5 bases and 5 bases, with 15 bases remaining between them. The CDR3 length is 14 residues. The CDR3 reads CASSPRGSETEAFF. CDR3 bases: TGTGCCAGCAGCCCCAGGGGTTCGGAAACTGAAGCTTTCTTT.

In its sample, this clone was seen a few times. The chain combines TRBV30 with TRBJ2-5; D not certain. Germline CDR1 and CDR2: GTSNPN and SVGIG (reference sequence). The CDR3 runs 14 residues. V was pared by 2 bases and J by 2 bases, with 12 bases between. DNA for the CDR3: TGTGCCTGGAGTTTCCTCTGGCAGCAAGAGACCCAGTACTTC. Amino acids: CAWSFLWQQETQYF. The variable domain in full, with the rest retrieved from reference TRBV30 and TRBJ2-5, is SQTIHQWPATLVQPVGSPLSLECTVEGTSNPNLYWYRQAAGRGLQLLFYSVGIGQISSEVPQNLSASRPQDRQFILSSKKLLLSDSGFYLCAWSFLWQQETQYFGPGTRLLVL.

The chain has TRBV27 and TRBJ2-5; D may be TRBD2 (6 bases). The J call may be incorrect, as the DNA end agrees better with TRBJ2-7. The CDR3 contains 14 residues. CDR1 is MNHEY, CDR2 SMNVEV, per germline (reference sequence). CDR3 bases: TGTGCCAGCAAGAAAAGCGGGTCCTCCTACGAGCAGTACTTC. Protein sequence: CASKKSGSSYEQYF.

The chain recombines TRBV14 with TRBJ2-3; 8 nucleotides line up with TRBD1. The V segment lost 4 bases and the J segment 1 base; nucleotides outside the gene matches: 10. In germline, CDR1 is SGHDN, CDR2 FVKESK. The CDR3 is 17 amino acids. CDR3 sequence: CASSPRAGGYGTDTQYF. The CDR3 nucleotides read TGTGCCAGCAGCCCGCGAGCAGGGGGCTATGGCACAGATACGCAGTATTTT.

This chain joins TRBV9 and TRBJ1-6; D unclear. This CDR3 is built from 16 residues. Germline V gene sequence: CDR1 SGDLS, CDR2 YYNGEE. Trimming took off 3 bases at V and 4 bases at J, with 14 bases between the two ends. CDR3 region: CASSATLVSYNSPLHF. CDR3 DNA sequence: TGTGCCAGCAGCGCAACCCTGGTGAGTTATAATTCACCCCTCCACTTT.

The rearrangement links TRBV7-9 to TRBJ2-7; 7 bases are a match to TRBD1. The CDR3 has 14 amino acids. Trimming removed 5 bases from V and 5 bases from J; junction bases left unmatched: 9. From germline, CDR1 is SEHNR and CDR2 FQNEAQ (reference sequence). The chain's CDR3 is CASSTRQGIHEQYF. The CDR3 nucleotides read TGTGCCAGCAGCACCAGACAGGGTATCCACGAGCAGTACTTC.

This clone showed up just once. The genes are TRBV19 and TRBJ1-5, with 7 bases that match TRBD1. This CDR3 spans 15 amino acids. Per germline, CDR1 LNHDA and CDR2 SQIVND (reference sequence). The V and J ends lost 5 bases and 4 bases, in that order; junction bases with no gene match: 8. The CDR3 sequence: CASSYLGQLNQPQHF. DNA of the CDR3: TGTGCCAGTAGTTATTTGGGACAGTTAAATCAGCCCCAGCATTTT.

The CDR3 DNA reads TGTGCCAGCAGTTTTGGCAGCACCGGGGAGCTGTTTTTT. As protein: CASSFGSTGELFF. This rearrangement joins TRBV27 to TRBJ2-2, with D hard to call. This CDR3 is built from 13 residues. Germline CDR1 is MNHEY and CDR2 is SMNVEV (reference sequence). Trimming removed 3 bases at V and 4 bases at J, with 6 bases between.

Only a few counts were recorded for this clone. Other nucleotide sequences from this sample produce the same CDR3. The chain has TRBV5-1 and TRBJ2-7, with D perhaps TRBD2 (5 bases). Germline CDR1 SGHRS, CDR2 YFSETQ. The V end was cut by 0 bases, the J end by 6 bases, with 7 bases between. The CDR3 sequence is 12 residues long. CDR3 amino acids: CASSLGRGEQYF. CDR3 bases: TGCGCCAGCAGCTTGGGCCGGGGCGAGCAGTACTTC.

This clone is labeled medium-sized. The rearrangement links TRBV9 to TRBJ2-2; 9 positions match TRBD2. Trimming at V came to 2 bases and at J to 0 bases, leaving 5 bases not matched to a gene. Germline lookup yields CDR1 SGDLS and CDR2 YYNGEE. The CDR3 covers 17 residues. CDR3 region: CASSVKRGAPNTGELFF. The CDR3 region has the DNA TGTGCCAGCAGCGTGAAGCGGGGGGCGCCGAACACCGGGGAGCTGTTTTTT.

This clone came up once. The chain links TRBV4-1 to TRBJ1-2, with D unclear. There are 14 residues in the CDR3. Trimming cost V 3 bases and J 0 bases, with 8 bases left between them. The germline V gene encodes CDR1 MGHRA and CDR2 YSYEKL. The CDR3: CASSHGGANYGYTF. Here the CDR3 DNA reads TGCGCCAGCAGCCATGGAGGAGCTAACTATGGCTACACCTTC.

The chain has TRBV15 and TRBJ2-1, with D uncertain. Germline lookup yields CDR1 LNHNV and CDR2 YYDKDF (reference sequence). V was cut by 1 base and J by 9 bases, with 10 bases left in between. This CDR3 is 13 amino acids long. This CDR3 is CATSRGATREQFF. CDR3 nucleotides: TGTGCCACCAGCAGAGGGGCCACACGTGAGCAGTTCTTC. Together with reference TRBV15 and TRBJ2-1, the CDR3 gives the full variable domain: DAMVIQNPRYQVTQFGKPVTLSCSQTLNHNVMYWYQQKSSQAPKLLFHYYDKDFNNEADTPDNFQSRRPNTSFCFLDIRSPGLGDTAMYLCATSRGATREQFFGPGTRLTVL.